This TCR beta chain was sequenced in a study of cytomegalovirus exposure and HLA in healthy donors. Study at large: Earlier, 110 million or so unique TCR beta sequences were recovered from around 190 million T cells by an analysis. Out of 350 to 400 genotyped donors, about 76% belonged to the Caucasian-associated ancestry cluster.

The PCR used 60 Vbeta and 13 Jbeta primers. Using immunoSEQ multiplex PCR, the repertoire was profiled, and TCRdb retains in-frame clones only, with some absent. The profile shows 150,000 to 200,000 clones, around four fifths of them singletons. General observations from the study: Most CMV-associated TCR beta chains were later found to appear HLA-restricted. The classifier was said to identify cytomegalovirus status with high specificity and sensitivity.

CDR3 length: 14 residues. From germline, CDR1 is SGHDN and CDR2 FVKESK. V shed 2 bases and J shed 1 base, with 9 bases lying between them. In the case of this clone: Its antigen is still unknown.

Sequencing was done on a sample of PBMCs. This receptor was identified in a man aged 18 to 29 in good health and CMV-seronegative. The rearrangement links TRBV14 to TRBJ2-7; D possibly corresponds to TRBD2 (6 bases). CDR3 coding DNA: TGTGCCAGCAGCCAAAGGGGAGGATCCTACGAGCAGTACTTC. Encoded protein: CASSQRGGSYEQYF.